This passage covers 7 T cell receptor beta chains from one sample sequenced in a study of control samples from healthy donors and cancer patients. The assay was immunoSEQ multiplex PCR, and TCRdb's table has in-frame clones only and misses some. The repertoire holds approximately 97,000 clones, with approximately 86% as singletons. The sequenced material came from blood. The receptors derive from a young man in good health.

The CDR3 sequence is CASSNAGTGLGGETQYF. The CDR3 coding sequence is TGCGCCAGCAGCAACGCCGGGACAGGGCTAGGGGGAGAGACCCAGTACTTC. The V and J genes are TRBV5-1 and TRBJ2-5; the match to TRBD1 covers 9 bases. CDR1 and CDR2 (germline): SGHRS, YFSETQ. The CDR3 spans 17 residues. V was clipped by 4 bases and J by 4 bases; unmatched bases: 14.

This CDR3 is CASSQGHSGGDTQYF. The CDR3 nucleotides read TGCGCCAGCAGCCAAGGCCATAGCGGGGGGGATACGCAGTATTTT. The chain links TRBV4-1 to TRBJ2-3; 10 positions match TRBD2. The J segment lost 6 bases and the V segment lost 1 base, leaving 4 bases of the junction unmatched. This CDR3 contains 15 residues. CDR1 is MGHRA and CDR2 is YSYEKL in the germline V gene.

This chain joins TRBV30 and TRBJ1-2; D is perhaps TRBD1 (6 bases). Germline V lookup: CDR1 GTSNPN, CDR2 SVGIG (reference sequence). V was shortened by 7 bases and J by 7 bases, with 19 bases between the two germline ends. This CDR3 region has 13 residues. The DNA for the CDR3 is TGTGCCTACACCCGAGGGGGGAAGTCTGGCTACACCTTC. Protein sequence: CAYTRGGKSGYTF. The full variable domain, in which reference TRBV30 and TRBJ1-2 provide the parts outside the CDR3, is SQTIHQWPATLVQPVGSPLSLECTVEGTSNPNLYWYRQAAGRGLQLLFYSVGIGQISSEVPQNLSASRPQDRQFILSSKKLLLSDSGFYLCAYTRGGKSGYTFGSGTRLTVV.

The V call is TRBV28, the J call TRBJ1-1, with a tentative D call TRBD1 (6 bases). Germline CDR1 reads MDHEN; CDR2 reads SYDVKM. Trimming left V 6 bases short and J 11 bases short, with 19 bases between. This CDR3 comprises 13 residues. The CDR3 coding sequence is TGTGCCAGCAGCCAAACTTTACAGGGAAGGGCTTTCTTT. Its protein is CASSQTLQGRAFF.

The V gene is TRBV4-1, the J gene TRBJ1-2, with 10 bases aligning to TRBD1. The germline gives CDR1 MGHRA, CDR2 YSYEKL. This CDR3 has 15 residues. With V trimmed by 4 bases and J by 6 bases, 8 bases remained unmatched. The CDR3 spells CASSLGQGRLDGYTF. CDR3 bases: TGCGCCAGCAGCCTGGGACAGGGGCGTTTGGATGGCTACACCTTC.

The V and J genes are TRBV15 and TRBJ2-1, with D hard to call. CDR1 is LNHNV, CDR2 YYDKDF, per germline (reference sequence). The V end lost 0 bases, the J end lost 7 bases, and 7 bases lay between the germline ends. CDR3 length: 13 amino acids. The CDR3 DNA is TGTGCCACCAGCAGAGATTCGAGGAATGAGCAGTTCTTC. This encodes CATSRDSRNEQFF.

The rearrangement uses TRBV19 and TRBJ2-7; tentative D call: TRBD1 (8 bases). The V gene's germline CDR1 is LNHDA and CDR2 SQIVND (reference sequence). This CDR3 spans 14 amino acids. Trimming pared 3 bases from V and 2 bases from J, leaving 11 bases between. The CDR3 loop is CASSITGGAYEQYF. DNA of the CDR3: TGTGCCAGTAGTATCACAGGGGGGGCCTACGAGCAGTACTTC. Filled out from reference TRBV19 and TRBJ2-7, the complete variable domain reads DGGITQSPKYLFRKEGQNVTLSCEQNLNHDAMYWYRQDPGQGLRLIYYSQIVNDFQKGDIAEGYSVSREKKESFPLTVTSAQKNPTAFYLCASSITGGAYEQYFGPGTRLTVT.